This paragraph covers one T cell receptor (beta chain) sequence. Its antigen is currently unknown. TCRdb's table, derived via immunoSEQ multiplex PCR, lists solely in-frame clones and lacks some. This sample has roughly 100,000 clones, with about 88% found just once. Germline V gene sequence: CDR1 DFQATT, CDR2 SNEGSKA (reference sequence). The CDR3 totals 11 residues. The J segment lost 4 bases and the V segment lost 7 bases, leaving 3 bases of the junction unmatched. The source of the sample is a study of T cell responses to AZD1222 COVID-19 vaccine. Study conclusions and caveats: Within unmutated variant regions lay the reported targets of nearly half of spike-specific TCRs. The breadth and depth of Spike-specific TCRs increased once two AZD1222 doses had been given. The repertoires were collected only after the peak T cell response. Baseline seropositivity characterized only a handful of AZD1222 recipients.

The source is an adult in good health. This sequence joins TRBV20-1 and TRBJ2-5; 7 positions match TRBD2. The material was peripheral blood, obtained on day 0 of AZD1222 vaccination. This CDR3 is CSVGGRETQYF. CDR3 bases: TGCAGTGTAGGCGGGAGAGAGACCCAGTACTTC.